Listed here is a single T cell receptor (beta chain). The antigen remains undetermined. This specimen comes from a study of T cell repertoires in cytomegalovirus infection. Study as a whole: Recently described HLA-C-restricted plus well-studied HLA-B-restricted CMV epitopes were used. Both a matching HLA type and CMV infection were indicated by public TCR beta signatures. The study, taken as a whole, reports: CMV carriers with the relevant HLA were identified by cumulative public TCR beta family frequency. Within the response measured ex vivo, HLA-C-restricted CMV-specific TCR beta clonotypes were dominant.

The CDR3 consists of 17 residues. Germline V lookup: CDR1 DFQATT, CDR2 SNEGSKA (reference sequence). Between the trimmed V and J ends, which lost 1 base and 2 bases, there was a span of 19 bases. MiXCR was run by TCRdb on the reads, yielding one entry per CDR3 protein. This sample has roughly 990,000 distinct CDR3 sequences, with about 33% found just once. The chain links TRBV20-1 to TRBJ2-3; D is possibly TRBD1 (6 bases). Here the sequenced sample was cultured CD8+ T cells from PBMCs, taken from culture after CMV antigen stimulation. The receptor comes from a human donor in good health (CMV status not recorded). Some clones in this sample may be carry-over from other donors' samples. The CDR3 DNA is TGCAGTGCTAGAGGATCTAGGACAGCTTACATCACAGATACGCAGTATTTT. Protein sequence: CSARGSRTAYITDTQYF.